A selection of T cell receptor beta chains follows, all from one sample in a study of graft-versus-host responses after intestinal transplantation. TCRdb's table, derived via immunoSEQ multiplex PCR, lists solely in-frame clones and lacks some. The sample carries 90,000 to 150,000 clones, around 93% recorded once. The antigens of these receptors remain unknown. The source was unstimulated CD4+ T cells sorted from spleen or lymph node cells, collected before intestinal transplant. The receptors derive from a human donor who received an intestinal transplant. Both conserved end residues are part of each CDR3. The D gene is left open where the match is weak. Expanded clones are given a class, and other clones once, few, many or no size at all.

d_gene	j_gene	v_gene	abundance	len	CDR3aa	CDR3nt
.	TRBJ2-7	TRBV27	.	14	CASSPRTGDYEQYF	TGTGCCAGCAGCCCACGGACGGGGGATTACGAGCAGTACTTC
.	TRBJ2-3	TRBV9	.	14	CASTPGASTDTQYF	TGTGCCAGCACCCCCGGGGCCAGCACAGATACGCAGTATTTT
TRBD1	TRBJ1-5	TRBV28	.	18	CASSFVSGRQGGNQPQHF	TGTGCCAGCAGTTTTGTTTCAGGGCGACAGGGAGGGAATCAGCCCCAGCATTTT
.	TRBJ2-7	TRBV30	.	15	CAWMEEGKGTYEQYF	TGTGCCTGGATGGAGGAGGGGAAGGGGACCTACGAGCAGTACTTC
.	TRBJ1-3	TRBV2	.	14	CASSLLTSGNTIYF	TGTGCCAGCAGCCTCCTTACCTCTGGAAACACCATATATTTT
.	TRBJ2-3	TRBV7-3	.	16	CASSLSVAEGTDTQYF	TGTGCCAGCAGCTTATCAGTCGCAGAAGGCACAGATACGCAGTATTTT
TRBD2	TRBJ2-1	TRBV6-1	.	15	CASSQASGSPGEQFF	TGTGCCAGCAGCCAGGCTAGCGGGAGTCCCGGTGAGCAGTTCTTC
TRBD2	TRBJ2-7	TRBV7-7	.	14	CASSLAGPPYEQYF	TGTGCTAGCAGCTTAGCGGGTCCCCCCTACGAGCAGTACTTC
TRBD1	TRBJ2-7	TRBV28	.	15	CASSSPGQGTYEQYF	TGTGCCAGCAGTTCACCGGGACAGGGCACCTACGAGCAGTACTTC
TRBD2	TRBJ2-3	TRBV9	.	15	CASSVGLAGGGTQYF	TGTGCCAGCAGCGTAGGTCTAGCGGGAGGGGGTACGCAGTATTTT
TRBD2	TRBJ2-2	TRBV4-2	.	18	CASSQGLAGVGETGELFF	TGTGCCAGCAGCCAGGGACTAGCGGGAGTGGGGGAAACCGGGGAGCTGTTTTTT
.	TRBJ1-5	TRBV5-1	.	14	CASSLGVRNQPQHF	TGCGCCAGCAGCTTAGGGGTCCGCAATCAGCCCCAGCATTTT
TRBD2	TRBJ2-7	TRBV7-3	.	18	CASRLGLAGAKPRVEQYF	TGTGCCAGCAGACTGGGACTAGCGGGAGCGAAACCCAGGGTGGAGCAGTACTTC
.	TRBJ1-1	TRBV7-9	.	17	CASSLGVVSPMNTEAFF	TGTGCCAGCAGCTTAGGGGTCGTTTCGCCCATGAACACTGAAGCTTTCTTT
.	TRBJ2-4	TRBV27	.	14	CASSLSGPKNIQYF	TGTGCCAGCAGTTTATCAGGTCCCAAAAACATTCAGTACTTC
.	TRBJ1-3	TRBV9	.	16	CASSVALGGSGNTIYF	TGTGCCAGCAGCGTAGCCCTGGGGGGCTCTGGAAACACCATATATTTT
TRBD1	TRBJ1-4	TRBV6-5	.	15	CASSYSTGALGKLFF	TGTGCCAGCAGTTACTCGACAGGGGCCTTGGGAAAACTGTTTTTT
TRBD2	TRBJ2-7	TRBV7-4	.	15	CASRPRAGGTYEQYF	TGTGCCAGCAGGCCCCGGGCGGGAGGAACCTACGAGCAGTACTTC
TRBD1	TRBJ2-2	TRBV10-3	.	15	CATRPSGQGSGELFF	TGTGCCACACGCCCCTCGGGACAGGGTTCCGGGGAGCTGTTTTTT
TRBD2	TRBJ2-1	TRBV5-1	.	16	CASRLGAGDVTYEQFF	TGCGCCAGCAGACTCGGTGCGGGAGACGTTACATATGAGCAGTTCTTC
TRBD2	TRBJ2-1	TRBV5-1	.	18	CASSLGTSGRLDYNEQFF	TGCGCCAGCAGCTTGGGGACTAGCGGGAGGTTGGATTACAATGAGCAGTTCTTC
.	TRBJ1-3	TRBV4-1	.	15	CASSHTDPRGNTIYF	TGCGCCAGCAGCCACACAGACCCAAGAGGAAACACCATATATTTT
.	TRBJ2-7	TRBV15	.	12	CATSRDRLQQYF	TGTGCCACCAGCAGAGATCGGCTGCAGCAGTACTTC
.	TRBJ2-1	TRBV15	.	15	CATSRDGSRYNEQFF	TGTGCCACCAGCAGAGATGGATCCAGATACAATGAGCAGTTCTTC
.	TRBJ2-1	TRBV10-3	once	13	CAIRRELSNEQFF	TGTGCCATCAGACGGGAGTTAAGCAATGAGCAGTTCTTC
.	TRBJ2-7	TRBV5-1	.	14	CASSFDRDGYEQYF	TGCGCCAGCAGCTTTGATCGTGACGGCTACGAGCAGTACTTC
TRBD2	TRBJ2-5	TRBV30	.	15	CAWSEGLAGVETQYF	TGTGCCTGGAGTGAGGGACTAGCGGGAGTCGAGACCCAGTACTTC
.	TRBJ2-7	TRBV5-5	.	15	CASSLGRGQSYEQYF	TGTGCCAGCAGCCTTGGCCGTGGACAGTCCTACGAGCAGTACTTC
TRBD1	TRBJ1-2	TRBV6-6	.	15	CASNDQGAHRGSYTF	TGTGCCAGCAATGATCAGGGGGCGCATAGGGGAAGCTACACCTTC
.	TRBJ2-7	TRBV5-1	.	12	CASSLSFDEQYF	TGCGCCAGCAGCCTCAGTTTCGACGAGCAGTACTTC
TRBD1	TRBJ1-4	TRBV5-1	.	17	CASSLRDRGPTNEKLFF	TGCGCCAGCAGCTTGCGAGACAGGGGCCCAACTAATGAAAAACTGTTTTTT
.	TRBJ1-2	TRBV19	.	13	CASSIWRNYGYTF	TGTGCCAGTAGTATCTGGCGGAACTATGGCTACACCTTC
.	TRBJ1-5	TRBV27	.	14	CASSTRTDSGPQHF	TGTGCCAGCAGTACTCGGACTGACTCCGGTCCCCAGCATTTT
.	TRBJ1-5	TRBV28	.	14	CASRVSRGKQPQHF	TGTGCCAGCAGGGTGAGCAGGGGAAAGCAGCCCCAGCATTTT
TRBD1	TRBJ1-2	TRBV6-6	.	15	CASSSPGQGNYGYTF	TGTGCCAGCAGCTCTCCGGGACAGGGGAACTATGGCTACACCTTC
.	TRBJ2-3	TRBV5-1	.	13	CASSLEDADTQYF	TGCGCCAGCAGCTTGGAAGATGCAGATACGCAGTATTTT
TRBD2	TRBJ2-7	TRBV5-8	.	15	CASSSGLASSYEQYF	TGTGCCAGCAGCTCGGGACTAGCGAGTTCCTACGAGCAGTACTTC
.	TRBJ2-1	TRBV7-9	.	12	CASSRQLREQFF	TGTGCCAGCAGCCGCCAACTGCGCGAGCAGTTCTTC
TRBD2	TRBJ2-3	TRBV6-5	.	14	CASRLSGSTDTQYF	TGTGCCAGCAGGCTTAGCGGGAGCACAGATACGCAGTATTTT
.	TRBJ1-1	TRBV19	.	13	CASSIQGKPEAFF	TGTGCCAGTAGTATACAGGGTAAGCCTGAAGCTTTCTTT
.	TRBJ2-5	TRBV4-1	once	14	CASSPTTIKETQYF	TGCGCCAGCAGCCCCACCACGATAAAAGAGACCCAGTACTTC
TRBD1	TRBJ2-1	TRBV2	.	14	CASSGGQGRYEQFF	TGTGCCAGCAGTGGGGGACAGGGTAGATATGAGCAGTTCTTC
TRBD2	TRBJ2-1	TRBV11-2	.	14	CASSPGLVNSEQFF	TGTGCCAGCAGCCCGGGACTAGTGAACAGTGAGCAGTTCTTC
TRBD2	TRBJ2-5	TRBV6-1	.	15	CASSGGLAGATIQYF	TGTGCCAGCAGTGGCGGTCTAGCGGGAGCTACGATCCAGTACTTC
.	TRBJ2-5	TRBV5-1	.	13	CASSWSGTEVQYF	TGCGCCAGCAGCTGGTCCGGGACGGAGGTCCAGTACTTC
.	TRBJ2-7	TRBV20-1	.	11	CSPRGVYEQYF	TGCAGCCCCCGTGGGGTTTACGAGCAGTACTTC
.	TRBJ2-1	TRBV9	.	16	CASSASGVPLYNEQFF	TGTGCCAGCAGCGCCTCGGGAGTACCTTTATACAATGAGCAGTTCTTC
TRBD1	TRBJ2-2	TRBV9	once	17	CASSVGKGGFGTGELFF	TGTGCCAGCAGCGTAGGGAAAGGGGGCTTTGGAACCGGGGAGCTGTTTTTT
TRBD1	TRBJ1-2	TRBV6-5	.	14	CASINRGGVGGYTF	TGTGCCAGCATCAACAGGGGAGGGGTGGGAGGCTACACCTTC
.	TRBJ2-5	TRBV4-2	.	15	CASSVGSGGRETQYF	TGTGCCAGCAGCGTAGGCTCGGGGGGCAGGGAGACCCAGTACTTC
.	TRBJ2-7	TRBV27	.	13	CASSPLERFVQYF	TGTGCCAGCAGCCCCCTCGAGAGGTTTGTGCAGTACTTC
.	TRBJ1-2	TRBV19	.	16	CASSPPPGRGGYGYTF	TGTGCCAGTAGTCCACCCCCGGGCAGGGGCGGGTATGGCTACACCTTC